This is a list of T cell receptor beta chains from one sample in a study of blood T cell repertoires in COVID-19. Data came from immunoSEQ multiplex PCR; TCRdb stores just in-frame clones and leaves some out. Found here are approximately 150,000 clones, about 88% of them singletons; the top ten hold 2% to 3%. The sample was PBMCs or T cells enriched from blood (not recorded which). Receptors were obtained from a man aged 40-50 years with acute COVID-19. Both conserved end residues are part of each CDR3. Each record gives: J gene, V gene, clone size, D gene, CDR3 DNA, CDR3 protein. D genes are given only for firm matches. The size entry is marked missing in some rows and otherwise reads once, few, many or a size class.

J gene: TRBJ2-1; V gene: TRBV5-1; clone size: NA; D gene: TRBD2; CDR3 DNA: TGCGCCAGCAGACAAACTAGCGGGAGGAATGAGCAGTTCTTC; CDR3 protein: CASRQTSGRNEQFF
J gene: TRBJ2-5; V gene: TRBV2; clone size: once; D gene: NA; CDR3 DNA: TGTGCCAGCAGCGGACAGTACCAAGAGACCCAGTACTTC; CDR3 protein: CASSGQYQETQYF
J gene: TRBJ2-3; V gene: TRBV7-2; clone size: NA; D gene: TRBD2; CDR3 DNA: TGTGCCAGCAGCTTAGCGGCTAGCGGGGGTTATCAAGAGTATTTT; CDR3 protein: CASSLAASGGYQEYF
J gene: TRBJ1-2; V gene: TRBV9; clone size: few; D gene: NA; CDR3 DNA: TGTGCCAGCAGCGTCGAGGCCGTGCCAGTGCTGAACTATGGCTACACCTTC; CDR3 protein: CASSVEAVPVLNYGYTF
J gene: TRBJ2-7; V gene: TRBV30; clone size: few; D gene: NA; CDR3 DNA: TGTGCCTCCTCGGCCGACAGTCTTGAGTACTTC; CDR3 protein: CASSADSLEYF
J gene: TRBJ2-3; V gene: TRBV1; clone size: NA; D gene: NA; CDR3 DNA: TGCACCAGCAGCCAAGATGGCCAAGCGGGAGTGGGGAGAGATACGCAGTATTTT; CDR3 protein: CTSSQDGQAGVGRDTQYF
J gene: TRBJ2-5; V gene: TRBV7-8; clone size: NA; D gene: NA; CDR3 DNA: TGTGCCAGCAGCTTAGGAACTAGCTGGGCCGAGACCCAGTACTTC; CDR3 protein: CASSLGTSWAETQYF
J gene: TRBJ2-5; V gene: TRBV11-3; clone size: NA; D gene: NA; CDR3 DNA: TGTGCCAGCAGCTTAAGCGGCAGTAGAGGGGAGACCCAGTACTTC; CDR3 protein: CASSLSGSRGETQYF
J gene: TRBJ1-1; V gene: TRBV3-1/TRBV3-2; clone size: NA; D gene: NA; CDR3 DNA: TGTGCCAGCAGCCAAGATCTAGCGCGGCTCGACACTGAAGCTTTCTTT; CDR3 protein: CASSQDLARLDTEAFF
J gene: TRBJ2-7; V gene: TRBV18; clone size: NA; D gene: TRBD1; CDR3 DNA: TGTGCCAGCTCGTCTCCGGGACAGGTGCCCTACGAGCAGTACTTC; CDR3 protein: CASSSPGQVPYEQYF
J gene: TRBJ1-5; V gene: TRBV5-4; clone size: NA; D gene: NA; CDR3 DNA: TGTGCCAGCAGCTCGGACCTCCCTGGAGGAAGCAATCAGCCCCAGCATTTT; CDR3 protein: CASSSDLPGGSNQPQHF
J gene: TRBJ1-3; V gene: TRBV7-8; clone size: NA; D gene: TRBD1; CDR3 DNA: TGTGCCAGCAGCGTCAGGGGGCTTGGAAACACCATATATTTT; CDR3 protein: CASSVRGLGNTIYF
J gene: TRBJ1-1; V gene: TRBV5-3; clone size: NA; D gene: NA; CDR3 DNA: TGTGCCAGAAGCTTCCACTGCATTATGAACACTGAAGCTTTCTTT; CDR3 protein: CARSFHCIMNTEAFF
J gene: TRBJ2-7; V gene: TRBV6-6; clone size: NA; D gene: NA; CDR3 DNA: TGTGCCAGCAGTTACGAGGGGGTTGGAGGCGAGCAGTACTTC; CDR3 protein: CASSYEGVGGEQYF
J gene: TRBJ1-3; V gene: TRBV6-5; clone size: NA; D gene: NA; CDR3 DNA: TGTGCCAGCAGTCTTTCCTCTGGAAACACCATATATTTT; CDR3 protein: CASSLSSGNTIYF
J gene: TRBJ2-7; V gene: TRBV6-6; clone size: once; D gene: TRBD2; CDR3 DNA: TGTGCCAGCAGCCAGGATGGCGGGGGCTACGAGCAGTACTTC; CDR3 protein: CASSQDGGGYEQYF